This T cell receptor beta chain emerged from a study of patients and donors after allogeneic stem cell transplantation. V lost 7 bases to trimming and J lost 8 bases, with 11 bases between them. This CDR3 has 11 residues. The germline CDR1 and CDR2 sequences are SQVTM and ANQGSEA. TCRdb reanalysed the RT-PCR reads using MiXCR and keeps one entry per CDR3 protein. The sample has some 960,000 distinct CDR3 sequences, 18% seen once. In this sample, this clonotype turned up a few times. What was sequenced was blood, either unsorted or a sorted T cell fraction (not recorded which). This TCR derives from a human donor who was either an allogeneic HSCT recipient or a stem cell or donor lymphocyte infusion donor (not recorded which). It is not recorded whose cells these are; they may come from a transplant donor. The J gene is TRBJ1-4, the V gene TRBV29-1; D remains ambiguous. In DNA, the CDR3 is TGCAGCGCCCGAGAAGGGGAAAAACTGTTTTTT. Its translation: CSAREGEKLFF.